The clone carrying this T cell receptor beta chain has a count of ten or more. This sample was included in a study of shared clonotypes between healthy human individuals. This CDR3 is built from 14 residues. Germline CDR1 reads LNHDA; CDR2 reads SQIVND (reference sequence). The J segment lost 6 bases and the V segment lost 11 bases, leaving 11 bases of the junction unmatched. Method: immunoSEQ multiplex PCR; TCRdb's copy keeps in-frame clones and lacks some. The sample has roughly 700,000 clones; about 74% are singletons. The clonotype originates from a woman between 25 and 40 years old in good health. The gene calls are TRBV19 and TRBJ1-5; the match to TRBD1 covers 9 bases. Sample: memory CD4+ T cells sorted from blood. Described subset: CD45RA-negative fraction. The CDR3 DNA sequence: TGTGCCTCAAGACAGGGGGTTTTGGGTCAGCCCCAGCATTTT. Translating gives CASRQGVLGQPQHF.